This TCR beta chain stems from a study of blood T cells in healthy people across ages. This clonotype was detected a few times. Primed by a sample-barcoded 5' primer and a J-beta primer mix, a second PCR proceeded for roughly 7 to 12 cycles. A template-switch adaptor with 12 random nucleotides tagged each cDNA molecule. In TCRdb, the 5' RACE reads were re-called with MiXCR into one record per CDR3 protein. The sample holds hundreds of thousands of distinct CDR3 sequences, about 32% seen once. The V end lost 1 base, the J end lost 0 bases, and 9 bases lay between the germline ends. The CDR3 length is 15 residues. CDR1 is LGHNA, CDR2 YNFKEQ, per germline.

The specimen was blood. The V gene is TRBV4-2, the J gene TRBJ1-1; perhaps TRBD1 as D (5 bases). The source of this sequence is a woman over 75 in good health. The CDR3 region has the DNA TGTGCCAGCAGCCAAGCGGGGGGATTGAACACTGAAGCTTTCTTT. This encodes CASSQAGGLNTEAFF.